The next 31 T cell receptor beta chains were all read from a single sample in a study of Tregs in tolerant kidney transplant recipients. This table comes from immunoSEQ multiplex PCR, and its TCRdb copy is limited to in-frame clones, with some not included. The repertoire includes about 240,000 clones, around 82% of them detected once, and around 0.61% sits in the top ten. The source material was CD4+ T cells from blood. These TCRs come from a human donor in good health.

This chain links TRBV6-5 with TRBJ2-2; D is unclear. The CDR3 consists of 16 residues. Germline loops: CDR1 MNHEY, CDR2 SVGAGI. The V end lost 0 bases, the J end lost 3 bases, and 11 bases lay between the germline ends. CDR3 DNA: TGTGCCAGCAGTTACTCGCACAGAGCCTACACCGGGGAGCTGTTTTTT. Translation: CASSYSHRAYTGELFF.

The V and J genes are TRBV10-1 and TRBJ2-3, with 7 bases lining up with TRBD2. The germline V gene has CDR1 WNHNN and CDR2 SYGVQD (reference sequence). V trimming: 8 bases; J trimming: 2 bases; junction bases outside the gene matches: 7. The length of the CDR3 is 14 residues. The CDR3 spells CASAESGNTDTQYF. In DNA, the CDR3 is TGCGCCAGCGCCGAGAGCGGGAACACAGATACGCAGTATTTT.

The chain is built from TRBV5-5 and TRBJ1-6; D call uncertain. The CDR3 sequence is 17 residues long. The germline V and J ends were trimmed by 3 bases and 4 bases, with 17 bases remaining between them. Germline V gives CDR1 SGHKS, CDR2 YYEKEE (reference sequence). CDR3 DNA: TGTGCCAGCAGCTACAACGGGGTTCGGGAGTATAATTCACCCCTCCACTTT. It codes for CASSYNGVREYNSPLHF.

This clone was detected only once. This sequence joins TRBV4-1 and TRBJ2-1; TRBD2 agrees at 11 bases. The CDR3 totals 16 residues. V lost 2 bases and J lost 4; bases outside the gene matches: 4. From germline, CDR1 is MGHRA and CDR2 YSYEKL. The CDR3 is CASSQRTSGLYNEQFF. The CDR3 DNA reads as TGCGCCAGCAGCCAACGGACTAGCGGGCTATACAATGAGCAGTTCTTC.

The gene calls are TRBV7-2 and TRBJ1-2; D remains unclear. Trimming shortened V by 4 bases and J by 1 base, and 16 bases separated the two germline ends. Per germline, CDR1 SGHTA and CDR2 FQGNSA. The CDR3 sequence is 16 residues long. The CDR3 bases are TGTGCCAGCAGCTGGGGTCGGCGGAGCCATAACTATGGCTACACCTTC. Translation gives CASSWGRRSHNYGYTF. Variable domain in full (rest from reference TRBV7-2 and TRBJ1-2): GAGVSQSPSNKVTEKGKDVELRCDPISGHTALYWYRQSLGQGLEFLIYFQGNSAPDKSGLPSDRFSAERTGGSVSTLTIQRTQQEDSAVYLCASSWGRRSHNYGYTFGSGTRLTVV.

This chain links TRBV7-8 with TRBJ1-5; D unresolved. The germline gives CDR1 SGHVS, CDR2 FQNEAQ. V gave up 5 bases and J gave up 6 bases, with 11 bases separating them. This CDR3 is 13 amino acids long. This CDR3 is CASSPGGVQPQHF. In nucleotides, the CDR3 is TGTGCCAGCAGCCCCGGCGGGGTTCAGCCCCAGCATTTT.

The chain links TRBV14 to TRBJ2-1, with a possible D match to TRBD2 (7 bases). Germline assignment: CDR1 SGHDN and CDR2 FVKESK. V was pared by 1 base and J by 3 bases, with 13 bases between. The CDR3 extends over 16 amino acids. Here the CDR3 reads CASSQVSGGLYNEQFF. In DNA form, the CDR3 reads TGTGCCAGCAGCCAAGTATCGGGGGGCCTCTACAATGAGCAGTTCTTC.

In DNA form, the CDR3 reads TGCGCCACCAACAGGGGGGATAATTCACCCCTCCACTTT. Translated, it gives CATNRGDNSPLHF. J is TRBJ1-6 and V is TRBV5-1; 8 positions agree with TRBD1. The CDR3 contains 13 residues. Germline V gives CDR1 SGHRS, CDR2 YFSETQ. The J segment lost 5 bases and the V segment lost 9 bases, leaving 4 bases of the junction unmatched.

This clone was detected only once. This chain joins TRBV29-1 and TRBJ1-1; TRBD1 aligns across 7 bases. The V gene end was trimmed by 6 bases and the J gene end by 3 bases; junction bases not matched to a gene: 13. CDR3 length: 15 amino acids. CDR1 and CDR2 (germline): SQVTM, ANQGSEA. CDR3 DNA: TGCAGCGTCCCAACCAGCAGGCAGGGGGACACTGAAGCTTTCTTT. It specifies CSVPTSRQGDTEAFF. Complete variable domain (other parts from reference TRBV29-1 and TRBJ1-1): SAVISQKPSRDICQRGTSLTIQCQVDSQVTMMFWYRQQPGQSLTLIATANQGSEATYESGFVIDKFPISRPNLTFSTLTVSNMSPEDSSIYLCSVPTSRQGDTEAFFGQGTRLTVV.

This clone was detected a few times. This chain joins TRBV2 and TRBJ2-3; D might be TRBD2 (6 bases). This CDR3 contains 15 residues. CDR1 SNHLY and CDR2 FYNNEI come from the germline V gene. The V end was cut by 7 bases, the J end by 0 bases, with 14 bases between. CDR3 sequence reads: CASMGLRSSTDTQYF. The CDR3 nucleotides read TGTGCCAGCATGGGACTGAGGTCTAGCACAGATACGCAGTATTTT.

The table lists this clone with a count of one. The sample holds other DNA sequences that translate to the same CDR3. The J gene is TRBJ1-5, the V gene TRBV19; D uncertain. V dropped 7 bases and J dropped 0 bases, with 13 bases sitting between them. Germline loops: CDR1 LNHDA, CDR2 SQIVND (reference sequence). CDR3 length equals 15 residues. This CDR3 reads CASKLRLSSNQPQHF. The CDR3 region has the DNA TGTGCCAGTAAGCTCCGGCTTTCTAGCAATCAGCCCCAGCATTTT.

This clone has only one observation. The CDR3 loop is CASSLGRTTGNTIYF. The CDR3 nucleotides are TGTGCCAGCAGCTTAGGCCGCACGACTGGAAACACCATATATTTT. This chain joins TRBV13 and TRBJ1-3; D remains ambiguous. CDR3 length: 15 residues. V was shortened by 0 bases and J by 2 bases, with 8 bases between the two germline ends. In germline, CDR1 is PRHDT, CDR2 FYEKMQ (reference sequence).

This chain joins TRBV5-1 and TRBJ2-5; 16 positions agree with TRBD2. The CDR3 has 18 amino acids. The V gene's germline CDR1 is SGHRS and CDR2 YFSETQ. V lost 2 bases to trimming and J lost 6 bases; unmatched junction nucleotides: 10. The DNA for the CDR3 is TGCGCCAGCAGCTTTACAGGGACTAGCGGGGGGGCCAGGAAGACCCAGTACTTC. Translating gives CASSFTGTSGGARKTQYF.

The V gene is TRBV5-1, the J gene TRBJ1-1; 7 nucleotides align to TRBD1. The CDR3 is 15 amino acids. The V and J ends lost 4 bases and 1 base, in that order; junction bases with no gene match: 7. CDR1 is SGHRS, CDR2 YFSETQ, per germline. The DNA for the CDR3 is TGCGCCAGCAGCCACCCAGAGGGGGCGAACACTGAAGCTTTCTTT. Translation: CASSHPEGANTEAFF.

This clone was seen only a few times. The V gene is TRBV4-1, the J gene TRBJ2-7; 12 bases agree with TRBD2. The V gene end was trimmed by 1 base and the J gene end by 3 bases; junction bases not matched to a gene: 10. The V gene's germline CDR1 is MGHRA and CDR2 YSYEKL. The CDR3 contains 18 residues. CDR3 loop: CASSQGTSGVGGFYEQYF. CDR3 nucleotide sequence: TGCGCCAGCAGCCAAGGGACTAGCGGGGTCGGAGGGTTCTACGAGCAGTACTTC.

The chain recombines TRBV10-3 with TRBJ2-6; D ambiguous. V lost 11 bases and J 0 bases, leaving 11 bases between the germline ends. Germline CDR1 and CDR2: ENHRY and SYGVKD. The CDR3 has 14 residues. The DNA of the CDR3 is TGTGCCCACCGGCGAGACTCTGGGGCCAACGTCCTGACTTTC. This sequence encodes CAHRRDSGANVLTF.

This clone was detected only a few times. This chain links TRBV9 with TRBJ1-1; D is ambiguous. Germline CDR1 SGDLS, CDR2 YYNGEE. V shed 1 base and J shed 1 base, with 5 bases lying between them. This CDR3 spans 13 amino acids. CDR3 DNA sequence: TGTGCCAGCAGCGTAATTTCGAACACTGAAGCTTTCTTT. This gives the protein CASSVISNTEAFF.

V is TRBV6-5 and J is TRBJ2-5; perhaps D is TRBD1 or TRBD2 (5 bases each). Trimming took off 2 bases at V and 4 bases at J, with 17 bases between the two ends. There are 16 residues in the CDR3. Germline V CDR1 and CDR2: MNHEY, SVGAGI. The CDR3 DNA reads TGTGCCAGCAGTTACCGTATAGGGGACCCTCGAGAGACCCAGTACTTC. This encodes CASSYRIGDPRETQYF.

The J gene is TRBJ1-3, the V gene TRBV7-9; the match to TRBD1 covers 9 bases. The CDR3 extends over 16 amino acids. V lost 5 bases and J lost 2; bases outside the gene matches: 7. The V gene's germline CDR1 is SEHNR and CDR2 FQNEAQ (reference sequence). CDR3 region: CASSGSTGGPGNTIYF. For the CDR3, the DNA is TGTGCCAGCAGCGGGAGCACAGGGGGCCCTGGAAACACCATATATTTT. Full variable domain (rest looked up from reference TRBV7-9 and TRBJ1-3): DTGVSQNPRHKITKRGQNVTFRCDPISEHNRLYWYRQTLGQGPEFLTYFQNEAQLEKSRLLSDRFSAERPKGSFSTLEIQRTEQGDSAMYLCASSGSTGGPGNTIYFGEGSWLTVV.

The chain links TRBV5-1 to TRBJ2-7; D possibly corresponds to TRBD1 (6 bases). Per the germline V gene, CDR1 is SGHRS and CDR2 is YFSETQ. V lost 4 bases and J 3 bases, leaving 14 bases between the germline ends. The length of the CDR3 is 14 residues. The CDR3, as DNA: TGCGCCAGCAGCCCCCGGGACACGTACTACGAGCAGTACTTC. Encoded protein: CASSPRDTYYEQYF.

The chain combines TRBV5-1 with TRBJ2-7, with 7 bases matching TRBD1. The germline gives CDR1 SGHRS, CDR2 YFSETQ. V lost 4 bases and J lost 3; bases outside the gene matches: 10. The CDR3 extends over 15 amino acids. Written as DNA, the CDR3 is TGCGCCAGCAGCCCAACCACCGGGACAGTCTACGAGCAGTACTTC. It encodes CASSPTTGTVYEQYF.

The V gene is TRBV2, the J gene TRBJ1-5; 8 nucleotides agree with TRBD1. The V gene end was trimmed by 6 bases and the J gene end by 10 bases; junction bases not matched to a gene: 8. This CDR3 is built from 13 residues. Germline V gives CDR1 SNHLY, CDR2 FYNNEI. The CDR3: CASRGQAGIPQHF. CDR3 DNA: TGTGCCAGCAGGGGACAGGCTGGTATCCCCCAGCATTTT.

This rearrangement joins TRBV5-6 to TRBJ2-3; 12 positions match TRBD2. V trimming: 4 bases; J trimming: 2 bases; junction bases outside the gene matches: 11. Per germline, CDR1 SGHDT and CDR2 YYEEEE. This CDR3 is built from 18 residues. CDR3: CASSPAMGLAGSTDTQYF. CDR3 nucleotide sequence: TGTGCCAGCAGCCCTGCGATGGGACTAGCGGGTTCCACAGATACGCAGTATTTT.

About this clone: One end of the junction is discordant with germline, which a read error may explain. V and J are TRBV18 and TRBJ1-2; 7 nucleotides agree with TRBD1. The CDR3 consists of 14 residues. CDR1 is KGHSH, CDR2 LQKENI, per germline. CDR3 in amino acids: CASSSQTGNFGYTF. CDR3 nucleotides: TGTGCCAGCTCATCACAGACAGGGAACTTTGGCTACACCTTC.

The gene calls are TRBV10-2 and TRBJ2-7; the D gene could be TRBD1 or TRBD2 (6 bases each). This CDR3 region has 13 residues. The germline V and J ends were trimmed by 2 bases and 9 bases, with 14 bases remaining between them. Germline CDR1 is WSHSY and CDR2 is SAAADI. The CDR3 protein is CASSELERGAQYF. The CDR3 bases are TGCGCCAGCAGTGAGCTTGAGAGGGGGGCGCAGTACTTC.

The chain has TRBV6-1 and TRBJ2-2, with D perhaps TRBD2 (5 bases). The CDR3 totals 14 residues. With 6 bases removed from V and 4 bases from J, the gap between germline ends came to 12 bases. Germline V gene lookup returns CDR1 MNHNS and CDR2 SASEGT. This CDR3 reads CASSELRGTGELFF. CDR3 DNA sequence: TGTGCCAGCAGCGAGCTCCGGGGCACCGGGGAGCTGTTTTTT.

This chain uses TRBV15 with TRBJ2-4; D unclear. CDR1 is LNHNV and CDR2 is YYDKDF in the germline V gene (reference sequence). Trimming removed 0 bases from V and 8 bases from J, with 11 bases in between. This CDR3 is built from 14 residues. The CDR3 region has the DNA TGTGCCACCAGCAGAGAAGTAAGGAGTGACATTCAGTACTTC. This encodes CATSREVRSDIQYF.

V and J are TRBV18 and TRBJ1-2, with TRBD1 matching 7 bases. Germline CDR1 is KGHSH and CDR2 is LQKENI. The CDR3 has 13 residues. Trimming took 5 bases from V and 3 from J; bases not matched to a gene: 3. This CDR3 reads CASSGGQDYGYTF. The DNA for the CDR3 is TGTGCCAGCTCAGGCGGACAGGACTATGGCTACACCTTC. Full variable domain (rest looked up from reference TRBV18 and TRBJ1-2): NAGVMQNPRHLVRRRGQEARLRCSPMKGHSHVYWYRQLPEEGLKFMVYLQKENIIDESGMPKERFSAEFPKEGPSILRIQQVVRGDSAAYFCASSGGQDYGYTFGSGTRLTVV.

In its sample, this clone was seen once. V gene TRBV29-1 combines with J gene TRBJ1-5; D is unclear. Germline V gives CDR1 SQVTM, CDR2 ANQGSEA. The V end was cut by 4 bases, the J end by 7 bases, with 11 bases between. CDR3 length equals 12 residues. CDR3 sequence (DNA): TGCAGCGTTGTAAGTGGTGGGCAGCCCCAGCATTTT. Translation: CSVVSGGQPQHF. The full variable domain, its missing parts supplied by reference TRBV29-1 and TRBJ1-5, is SAVISQKPSRDICQRGTSLTIQCQVDSQVTMMFWYRQQPGQSLTLIATANQGSEATYESGFVIDKFPISRPNLTFSTLTVSNMSPEDSSIYLCSVVSGGQPQHFGDGTRLSIL.

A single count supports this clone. CDR3 DNA sequence: TGCAGCGTTGAAGGGACCGGGGAGACCCAGTACTTC. Encoded protein: CSVEGTGETQYF. J is TRBJ2-5 and V is TRBV29-1, with D uncertain. Per germline, CDR1 SQVTM and CDR2 ANQGSEA. The V end was cut by 1 base, the J end by 5 bases, with 8 bases between. The CDR3 extends over 12 amino acids.

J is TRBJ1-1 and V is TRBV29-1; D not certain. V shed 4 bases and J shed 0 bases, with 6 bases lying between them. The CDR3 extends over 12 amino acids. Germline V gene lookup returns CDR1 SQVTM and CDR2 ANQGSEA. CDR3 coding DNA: TGCAGCGTTGTCAGGATGAACACTGAAGCTTTCTTT. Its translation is CSVVRMNTEAFF.